This paragraph reports one TCR beta chain. Source study methods: Amplification of reference gene primers provided the estimated nucleated cell counts. Using immunoSEQ multiplex PCR, the repertoire was profiled, and TCRdb retains in-frame clones only, with some absent. From that table come the V and J calls and clone size; the DNA was used to work out D and trimming. The sample records roughly 80,000 clones, 82% being singletons. The entry originates in a study of blood T cell repertoires in COVID-19. The junction had 8 bases not matched to a gene; V was cut back by 5 bases and J by 5 bases. Germline CDR1 and CDR2: MNHNY and SVGAGI (reference sequence). The length of the CDR3 is 17 residues.

The J gene is TRBJ2-1, the V gene TRBV6-6; 14 bases are shared with TRBD2. The sample was peripheral blood. The TCR sequence derives from a human donor in a cohort sampled during active COVID-19. CDR3 nucleotides: TGTGCCAGCAGTCGACTAGCGGGGGGGCCCATCCACAATGAGCAGTTCTTC. As protein: CASSRLAGGPIHNEQFF.